These 15 T cell receptor beta chains were all obtained from the same sample, sequenced in a study of Ad26.COV2.S vaccination and SARS-CoV-2 variants. The treatment: some 19 received Ad26.COV2.S at low or high dose, single or two shots; about 5 received placebo; per-sample allocation not given. Samples were taken on day 63 after the first vaccine or placebo injection. Sequencing was performed with immunoSEQ multiplex PCR; in TCRdb, only in-frame clones are kept and a portion is missing. The profile covers some 290,000 clones, with more than 70% appearing a single time and 1.9% taken by the ten largest. The sample in question was peripheral blood, obtained in a trial of Ad26.COV2.S vaccine versus placebo. These receptors all come from a person between 18 and 65 years old who received the Ad26.COV2.S COVID-19 vaccine or a placebo.

The gene calls are TRBV14 and TRBJ2-1, with 7 bases aligning to TRBD2. This CDR3 contains 15 residues. The ends lost 2 bases at V and 9 bases at J; junction bases unmatched: 10. Germline V gene data show CDR1 as SGHDN and CDR2 as FVKESK. CDR3 DNA: TGTGCCAGCAGCCAATCCGGGGGGTCTTATGGTGAGCAGTTCTTC. This sequence encodes CASSQSGGSYGEQFF. The entire variable domain, with the rest obtained from reference TRBV14 and TRBJ2-1, is as follows: EAGVTQFPSHSVIEKGQTVTLRCDPISGHDNLYWYRRVMGKEIKFLLHFVKESKQDESGMPNNRFLAERTGGTYSTLKVQPAELEDSGVYFCASSQSGGSYGEQFFGPGTRLTVL.

The gene calls are TRBV28 and TRBJ2-7; D call uncertain. Germline loops: CDR1 MDHEN, CDR2 SYDVKM. V shed 4 bases and J shed 2 bases, with 12 bases lying between them. The CDR3 runs to 14 residues. In nucleotides, the CDR3 is TGTGCCAGCAGTTCCCGGACCGCCCCCTACGAGCAGTACTTC. Amino acids: CASSSRTAPYEQYF. The full variable domain, its missing parts supplied by reference TRBV28 and TRBJ2-7, is DVKVTQSSRYLVKRTGEKVFLECVQDMDHENMFWYRQDPGLGLRLIYFSYDVKMKEKGDIPEGYSVSREKKERFSLILESASTNQTSMYLCASSSRTAPYEQYFGPGTRLTVT.

This chain uses TRBV19 with TRBJ1-1; D is ambiguous. In germline, CDR1 is LNHDA, CDR2 SQIVND (reference sequence). The CDR3 runs 14 residues. The V gene lost 6 bases and the J gene lost 1 base, with 12 bases spanning the gap. CDR3 nucleotide sequence: TGTGCCAGTAGGGTAGGGCGACAGAACACTGAAGCTTTCTTT. Protein: CASRVGRQNTEAFF.

The V and J genes are TRBV6-2 or TRBV6-3 and TRBJ2-5; 8 bases line up with TRBD2. V dropped 2 bases and J dropped 5; count of bases not matched to a gene: 10. Per the germline V gene, CDR1 is MNHEY and CDR2 is SVGEGT. The CDR3 extends over 16 amino acids. The CDR3 nucleotides read TGTGCCAGCAGTTACCTGGTCGGGGGGGCGGACGAGACCCAGTACTTC. Residues: CASSYLVGGADETQYF.

The chain couples TRBV25-1 to TRBJ2-1; D is possibly TRBD2 (6 bases). This CDR3 is 15 amino acids long. V shed 1 base and J shed 3 bases, with 10 bases lying between them. Germline CDR1 MGHDK, CDR2 SYGVNS. The CDR3 DNA is TGTGCCAGCAGTGAATCAGAGGGACTCTACAATGAGCAGTTCTTC. Its protein is CASSESEGLYNEQFF.

A word on this clone: At the DNA level, this CDR3 is encoded by other sequences in the same sample as well. The chain joins TRBV5-1 to TRBJ1-4; 9 bases are a match to TRBD1. The J segment lost 5 bases and the V segment lost 2 bases, leaving 1 base of the junction unmatched. The CDR3 contains 14 residues. Germline V gene sequence: CDR1 SGHRS, CDR2 YFSETQ. The CDR3 loop reads CASSFGQGNEKLFF. CDR3 in DNA: TGCGCCAGCAGCTTCGGACAGGGGAATGAAAAACTGTTTTTT.

At least ten counts were recorded for this clone. The chain carries TRBV14 and TRBJ2-7; 12 bases align to TRBD2. Looked up from germline, CDR1 is SGHDN and CDR2 is FVKESK. Germline trimming cut 1 base from V and 5 bases from J; bases unmatched to any gene: 6. This CDR3 spans 16 amino acids. The CDR3 nucleotides read TGTGCCAGCAGCCAAGTGCCCCTAGCGGGGGGGCACGAGCAGTACTTC. Protein product: CASSQVPLAGGHEQYF.

The rearrangement links TRBV4-2 to TRBJ1-1; no definite D call. CDR3 length: 14 amino acids. Germline V gene lookup returns CDR1 LGHNA and CDR2 YNFKEQ. Trimming took 1 base from V and 5 from J, leaving 11 bases between them. The CDR3 loop reads CASSQAHLGTEAFF. CDR3 DNA: TGTGCCAGCAGCCAAGCCCACCTGGGTACTGAAGCTTTCTTT.

The chain carries TRBV3-1 (or the pseudogene TRBV3-2) and TRBJ1-2, with D hard to call. CDR3 size: 13 residues. Trimming left V 2 bases short and J 1 base short, with 5 bases between. The V gene's germline CDR1 is LGHDT and CDR2 YNNKEL (reference sequence). Here the CDR3 reads CASSQQINYGYTF. DNA of the CDR3: TGTGCCAGCAGCCAACAGATTAACTATGGCTACACCTTC.

The CDR3, as DNA: TGCAGCGTGGAACAGGGGAACTATGGCTACACCTTC. It encodes CSVEQGNYGYTF. V usage is TRBV29-1 and J usage is TRBJ1-2; 7 bases match TRBD1. The CDR3 sequence is 12 residues long. CDR1 is SQVTM and CDR2 is ANQGSEA in the germline V gene. V trimming: 6 bases; J trimming: 2 bases; junction bases outside the gene matches: 3.

The chain has TRBV29-1 and TRBJ1-1, with a tentative D call TRBD1 (5 bases). Germline V gives CDR1 SQVTM, CDR2 ANQGSEA. This CDR3 spans 12 amino acids. Trimming removed 0 bases at V and 7 bases at J, with 9 bases between. CDR3 DNA sequence: TGCAGCGTTGAAGATCGCAGGGTTGAAGCTTTCTTT. This sequence encodes CSVEDRRVEAFF. The full variable domain, with the rest looked up from reference TRBV29-1 and TRBJ1-1, is SAVISQKPSRDICQRGTSLTIQCQVDSQVTMMFWYRQQPGQSLTLIATANQGSEATYESGFVIDKFPISRPNLTFSTLTVSNMSPEDSSIYLCSVEDRRVEAFFGQGTRLTVV.

The chain uses TRBV7-9 and TRBJ2-7, with 7 bases identical to TRBD1. Germline assignment: CDR1 SEHNR and CDR2 FQNEAQ (reference sequence). The ends lost 2 bases at V and 1 base at J; junction bases unmatched: 5. This CDR3 region has 15 residues. The CDR3 here is CASSLRLGQSYEQYF. As DNA, the CDR3 is TGTGCCAGCAGCTTAAGGTTGGGACAGTCCTACGAGCAGTACTTC.

The chain combines TRBV27 with TRBJ1-6; 9 bases match TRBD1. Germline CDR1 reads MNHEY; CDR2 reads SMNVEV (reference sequence). This CDR3 spans 15 amino acids. With V trimmed by 5 bases and J by 6 bases, 5 bases remained unmatched. CDR3 bases: TGTGCCAGCAGTACACTGGGACAGGGTAATTCACCCCTCCACTTT. Translation gives CASSTLGQGNSPLHF.

This sequence joins TRBV7-2 and TRBJ2-2; perhaps D is TRBD1 or TRBD2 (6 bases each). V was pared by 9 bases and J by 6 bases, with 23 bases between. Germline CDR1 and CDR2: SGHTA and FQGNSA. The length of the CDR3 is 16 residues. CDR3 nucleotides: TGTGCCAGACCTTGGGGGGCCGCAGGGATCCCCGGGGAGCTGTTTTTT. Amino acid sequence: CARPWGAAGIPGELFF.

The chain is built from TRBV5-4 and TRBJ2-2, with 7 bases lining up with TRBD1. The CDR3 has 19 amino acids. Trimming at V came to 4 bases and at J to 0 bases, leaving 15 bases not matched to a gene. The V gene's germline CDR1 is SGHNT and CDR2 YYREEE (reference sequence). DNA of the CDR3: TGTGCCAGCAGCCGACCAAAAGGGGGCAGGTCCTCGAACACCGGGGAGCTGTTTTTT. Translating gives CASSRPKGGRSSNTGELFF.